Listed here is a single TCR beta chain. No antigen is known for it. This specimen comes from a study of long-term antiretroviral therapy in people with HIV. Study results and caveats: Post-ART, diversity grew, though it stayed under transplant donor control levels.

At the survey level, the v3.0 immunoSEQ assay was run. Sequencing set out to capture about 35,000-55,000 T-cell genomes per sample. TCRdb keeps only in-frame clones here, not all; method: immunoSEQ multiplex PCR. The sample includes roughly 30,000 clones, over 85% of them seen just once. Donors needed at least one pre-ART PBMC sample plus at least two post-ART samples. The ends lost 2 bases at V and 6 bases at J; junction bases unmatched: 8. The CDR3 contains 16 residues. From germline, CDR1 is WSHSY and CDR2 SAAADI. The rearrangement uses TRBV10-2 and TRBJ2-2, with 8 bases lining up with TRBD2. This TCR derives from a woman aged 18-30 years with HIV. The source material was unsorted PBMCs, sampled 1.8 years after starting antiretroviral therapy. The CDR3 nucleotides are TGCGCCAGCAGTGAGGCCAGGGGACTAGGGGCCGGGGAGCTGTTTTTT. Protein: CASSEARGLGAGELFF.